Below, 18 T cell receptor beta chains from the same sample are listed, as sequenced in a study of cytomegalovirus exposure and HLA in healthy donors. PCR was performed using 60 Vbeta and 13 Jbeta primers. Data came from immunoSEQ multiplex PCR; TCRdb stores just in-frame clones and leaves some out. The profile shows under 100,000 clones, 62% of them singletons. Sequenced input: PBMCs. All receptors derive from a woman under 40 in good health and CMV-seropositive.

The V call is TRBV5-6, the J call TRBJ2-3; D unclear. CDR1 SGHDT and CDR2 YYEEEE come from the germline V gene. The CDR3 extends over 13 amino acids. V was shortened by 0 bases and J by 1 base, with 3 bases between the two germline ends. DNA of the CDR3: TGTGCCAGCAGCTTGGCTGGCACAGATACGCAGTATTTT. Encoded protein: CASSLAGTDTQYF.

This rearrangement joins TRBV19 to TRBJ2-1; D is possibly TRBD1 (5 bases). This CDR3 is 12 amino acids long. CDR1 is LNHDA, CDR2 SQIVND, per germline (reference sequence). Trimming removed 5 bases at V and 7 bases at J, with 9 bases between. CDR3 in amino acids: CASSSGINEQFF. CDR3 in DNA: TGTGCCAGTAGTTCAGGGATTAATGAGCAGTTCTTC.

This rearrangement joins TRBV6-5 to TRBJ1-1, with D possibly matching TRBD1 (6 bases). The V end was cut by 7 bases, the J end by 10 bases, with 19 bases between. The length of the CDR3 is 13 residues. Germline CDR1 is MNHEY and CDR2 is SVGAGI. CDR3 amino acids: CASTPPTGKLAFF. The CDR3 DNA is TGTGCCAGCACTCCTCCCACAGGGAAACTAGCTTTCTTT.

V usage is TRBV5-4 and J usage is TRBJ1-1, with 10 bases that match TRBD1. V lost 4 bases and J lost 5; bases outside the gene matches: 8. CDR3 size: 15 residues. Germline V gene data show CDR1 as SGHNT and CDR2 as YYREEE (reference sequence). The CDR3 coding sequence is TGTGCCAGCAGCGAGACAGGGGGCCGGAGTACTGAAGCTTTCTTT. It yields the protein CASSETGGRSTEAFF.

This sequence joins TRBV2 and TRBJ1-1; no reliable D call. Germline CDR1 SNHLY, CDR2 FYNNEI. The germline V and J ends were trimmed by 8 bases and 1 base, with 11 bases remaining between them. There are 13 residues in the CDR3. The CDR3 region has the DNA TGTGCCAGCTGCCGACGGGAGAACACTGAAGCTTTCTTT. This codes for CASCRRENTEAFF.

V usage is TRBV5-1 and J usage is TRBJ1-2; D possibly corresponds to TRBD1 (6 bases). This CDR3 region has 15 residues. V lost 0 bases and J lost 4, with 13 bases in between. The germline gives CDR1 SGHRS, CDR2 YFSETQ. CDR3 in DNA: TGCGCCAGCAGCTTGGGGCATCGGGACATCTATGGCTACACCTTC. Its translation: CASSLGHRDIYGYTF. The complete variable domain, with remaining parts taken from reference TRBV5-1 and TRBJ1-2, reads KAGVTQTPRYLIKTRGQQVTLSCSPISGHRSVSWYQQTPGQGLQFLFEYFSETQRNKGNFPGRFSGRQFSNSRSEMNVSTLELGDSALYLCASSLGHRDIYGYTFGSGTRLTVV.

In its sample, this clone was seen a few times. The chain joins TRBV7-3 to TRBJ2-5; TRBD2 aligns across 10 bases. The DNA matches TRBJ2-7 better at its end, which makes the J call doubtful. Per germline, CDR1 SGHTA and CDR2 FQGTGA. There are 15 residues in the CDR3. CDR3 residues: CASSESGGEAYEQYF. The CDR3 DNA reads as TGTGCCAGCAGCGAAAGCGGGGGGGAGGCCTACGAGCAGTACTTC.

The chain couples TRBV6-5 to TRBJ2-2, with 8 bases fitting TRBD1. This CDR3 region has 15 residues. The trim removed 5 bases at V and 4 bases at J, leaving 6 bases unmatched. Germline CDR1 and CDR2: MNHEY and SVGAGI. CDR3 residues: CASSPPGQVTGELFF. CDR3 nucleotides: TGTGCCAGCAGTCCACCGGGACAGGTCACCGGGGAGCTGTTTTTT.

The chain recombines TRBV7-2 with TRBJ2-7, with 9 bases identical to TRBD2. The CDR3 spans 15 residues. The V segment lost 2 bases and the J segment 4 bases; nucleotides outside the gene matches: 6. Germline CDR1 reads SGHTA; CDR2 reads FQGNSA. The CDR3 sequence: CASSLSAGGYYEQYF. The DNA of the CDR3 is TGTGCCAGCAGCTTATCCGCGGGGGGGTATTACGAGCAGTACTTC.

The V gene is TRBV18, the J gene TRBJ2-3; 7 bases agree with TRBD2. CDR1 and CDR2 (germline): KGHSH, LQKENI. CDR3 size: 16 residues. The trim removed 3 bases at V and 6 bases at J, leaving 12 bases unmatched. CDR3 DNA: TGTGCCAGCTCACCCCTTACTAGCGTCCTAACTGATACGCAGTATTTT. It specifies CASSPLTSVLTDTQYF.

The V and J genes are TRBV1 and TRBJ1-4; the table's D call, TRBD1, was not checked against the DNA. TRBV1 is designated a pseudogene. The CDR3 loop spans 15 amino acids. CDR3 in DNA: TGCACCAGCAGCCACTGGACAGGGGGCCATGAAAAACTGTTTTTT. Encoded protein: CTSSHWTGGHEKLFF.

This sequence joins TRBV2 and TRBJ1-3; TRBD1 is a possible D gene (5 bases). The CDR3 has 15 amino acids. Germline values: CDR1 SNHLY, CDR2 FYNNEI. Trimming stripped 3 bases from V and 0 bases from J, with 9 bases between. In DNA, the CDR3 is TGTGCCAGCAGTGAGAGGCAGGGCTCTGGAAACACCATATATTTT. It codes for CASSERQGSGNTIYF.

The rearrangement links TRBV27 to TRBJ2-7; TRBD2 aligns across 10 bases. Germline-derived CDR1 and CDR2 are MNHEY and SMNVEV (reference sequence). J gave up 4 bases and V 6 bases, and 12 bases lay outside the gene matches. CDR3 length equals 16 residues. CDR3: CASSRGSGGVGYEQYF. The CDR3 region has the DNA TGTGCCAGCAGCCGTGGAAGCGGGGGGGTTGGTTACGAGCAGTACTTC.

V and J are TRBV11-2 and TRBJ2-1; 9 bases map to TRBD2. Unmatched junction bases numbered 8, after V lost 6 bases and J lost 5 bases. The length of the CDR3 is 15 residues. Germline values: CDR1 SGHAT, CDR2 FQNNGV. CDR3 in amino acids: CASSYGRGGNNEQFF. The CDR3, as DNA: TGTGCCAGCAGTTATGGGCGGGGGGGCAACAATGAGCAGTTCTTC.

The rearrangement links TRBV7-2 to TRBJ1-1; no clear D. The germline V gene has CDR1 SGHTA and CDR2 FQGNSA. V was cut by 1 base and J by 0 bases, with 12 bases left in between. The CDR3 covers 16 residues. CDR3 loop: CASSLVFGRLNTEAFF. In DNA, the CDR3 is TGTGCCAGCAGCTTAGTCTTTGGCAGGTTGAACACTGAAGCTTTCTTT.

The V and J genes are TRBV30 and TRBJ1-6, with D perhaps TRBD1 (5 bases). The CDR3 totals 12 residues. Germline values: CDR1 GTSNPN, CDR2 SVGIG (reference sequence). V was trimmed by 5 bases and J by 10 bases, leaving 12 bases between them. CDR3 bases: TGTGCCTGGGCCTGGGGGGGGTCACCCCTCCACTTT. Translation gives CAWAWGGSPLHF.

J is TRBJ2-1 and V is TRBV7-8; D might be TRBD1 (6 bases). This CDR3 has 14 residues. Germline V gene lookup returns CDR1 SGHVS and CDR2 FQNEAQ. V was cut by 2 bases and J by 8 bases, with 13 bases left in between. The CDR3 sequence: CASSLPSSGDEQFF. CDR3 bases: TGTGCCAGCAGCTTACCTTCCTCAGGGGATGAGCAGTTCTTC. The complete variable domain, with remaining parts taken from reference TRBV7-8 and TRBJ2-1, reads GAGVSQSPRYKVAKRGQDVALRCDPISGHVSLFWYQQALGQGPEFLTYFQNEAQLDKSGLPSDRFFAERPEGSVSTLKIQRTQQEDSAVYLCASSLPSSGDEQFFGPGTRLTVL.

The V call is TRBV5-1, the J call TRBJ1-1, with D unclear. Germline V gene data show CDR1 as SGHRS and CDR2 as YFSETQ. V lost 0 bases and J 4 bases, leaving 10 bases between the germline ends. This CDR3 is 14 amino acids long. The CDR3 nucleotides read TGCGCCAGCAGCTTGGACGGGATCGGCACTGAAGCTTTCTTT. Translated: CASSLDGIGTEAFF.